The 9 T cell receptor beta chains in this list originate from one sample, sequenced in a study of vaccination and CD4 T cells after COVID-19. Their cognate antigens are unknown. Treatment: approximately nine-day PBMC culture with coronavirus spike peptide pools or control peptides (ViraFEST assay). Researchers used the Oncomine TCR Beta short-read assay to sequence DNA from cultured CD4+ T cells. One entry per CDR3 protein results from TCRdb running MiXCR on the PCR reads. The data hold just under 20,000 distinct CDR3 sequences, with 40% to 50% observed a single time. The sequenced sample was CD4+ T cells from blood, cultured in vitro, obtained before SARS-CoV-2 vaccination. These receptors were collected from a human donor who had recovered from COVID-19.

The DNA for the CDR3 is TGTGCCAGCAGCCAAGATCTAAGTAATCAGCCCCAGCATTTT. Its protein is CASSQDLSNQPQHF. The rearrangement joins TRBV4-2 to TRBJ1-5; no definite D call. The ends were cut back, 0 bases at V and 4 bases at J, with 7 bases in the middle. From germline, CDR1 is LGHNA and CDR2 YNFKEQ. This CDR3 spans 14 amino acids.

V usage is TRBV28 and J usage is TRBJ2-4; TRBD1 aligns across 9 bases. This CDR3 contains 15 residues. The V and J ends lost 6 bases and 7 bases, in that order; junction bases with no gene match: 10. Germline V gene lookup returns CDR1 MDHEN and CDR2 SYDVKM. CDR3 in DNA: TGTGCCAGCAGGCCAACGGGACAGGGCGGGAACATTCAGTACTTC. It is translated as CASRPTGQGGNIQYF.

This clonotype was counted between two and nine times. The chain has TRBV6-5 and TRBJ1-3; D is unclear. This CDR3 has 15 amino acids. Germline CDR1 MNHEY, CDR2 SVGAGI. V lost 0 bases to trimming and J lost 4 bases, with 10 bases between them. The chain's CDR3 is CASSYSEGGGNTIYF. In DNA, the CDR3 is TGTGCCAGCAGTTACTCAGAGGGCGGAGGAAACACCATATATTTT.

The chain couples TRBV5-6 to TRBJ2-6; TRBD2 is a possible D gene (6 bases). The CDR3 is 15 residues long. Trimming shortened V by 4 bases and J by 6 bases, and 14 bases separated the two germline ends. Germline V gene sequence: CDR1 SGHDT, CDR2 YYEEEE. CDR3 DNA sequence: TGTGCCAGCAGCGGGGACCGGGGGATGGCCAACGTCCTGACTTTC. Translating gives CASSGDRGMANVLTF.

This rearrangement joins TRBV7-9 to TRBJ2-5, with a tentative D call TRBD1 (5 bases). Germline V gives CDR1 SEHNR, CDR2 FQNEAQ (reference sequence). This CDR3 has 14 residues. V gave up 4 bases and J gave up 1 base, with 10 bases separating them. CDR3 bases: TGTGCCAGCAGCTACTCAGGGATCCAAGAGACCCAGTACTTC. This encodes CASSYSGIQETQYF.

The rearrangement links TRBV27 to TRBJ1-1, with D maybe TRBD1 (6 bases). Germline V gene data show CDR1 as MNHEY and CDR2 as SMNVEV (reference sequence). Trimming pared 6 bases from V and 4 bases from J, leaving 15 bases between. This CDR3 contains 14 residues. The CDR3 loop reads CASRSTGFGTEAFF. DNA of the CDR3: TGTGCCAGCAGATCAACAGGGTTTGGCACTGAAGCTTTCTTT.

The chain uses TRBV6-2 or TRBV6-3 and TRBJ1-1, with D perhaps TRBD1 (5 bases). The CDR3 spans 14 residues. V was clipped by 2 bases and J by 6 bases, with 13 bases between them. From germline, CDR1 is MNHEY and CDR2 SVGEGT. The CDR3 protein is CASSYPGSGAEAFF. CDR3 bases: TGTGCCAGCAGTTACCCAGGGAGTGGGGCTGAAGCTTTCTTT.

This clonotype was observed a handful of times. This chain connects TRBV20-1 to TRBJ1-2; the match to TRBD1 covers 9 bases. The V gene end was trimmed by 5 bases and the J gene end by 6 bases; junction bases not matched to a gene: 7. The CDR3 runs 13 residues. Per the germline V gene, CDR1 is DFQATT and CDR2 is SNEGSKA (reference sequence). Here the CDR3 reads CSALSGQGNGYTF. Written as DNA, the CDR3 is TGCAGTGCTCTGTCGGGACAGGGTAATGGCTACACCTTC.

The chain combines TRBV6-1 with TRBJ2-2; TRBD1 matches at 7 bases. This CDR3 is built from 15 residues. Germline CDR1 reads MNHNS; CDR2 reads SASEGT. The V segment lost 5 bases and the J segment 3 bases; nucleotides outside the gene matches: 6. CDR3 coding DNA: TGTGCCAGCAGTCGTTCGGGACAGTACACCGGGGAGCTGTTTTTT. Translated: CASSRSGQYTGELFF.